Listed below are T cell receptor beta chains from one sample, sequenced in a study of human T cells and chemical hapten exposure. TCRdb re-analysed the RACE reads in MiXCR, keeping a single row per CDR3 protein. The sample shows some 360,000 distinct CDR3 sequences, about 5.1% of them seen only once. Sequenced material: whole blood, taken in connection with sensitization to the hapten diphenylcyclopropenone (DPC). The receptor source for this set is a woman in her forties or fifties with alopecia areata. Some clones in this sample may be carry-over from other donors' samples. CDR3s leave out the opening cysteine and the closing phenylalanine or tryptophan. The D gene is left open where the match is weak.

V: TRBV3-1; D: TRBD1; J: TRBJ1-6; CDR3: ASSAITGGHSPLH
V: TRBV7-2; D: -; J: TRBJ2-5; CDR3: ASSPAGWKETQY
V: TRBV6-5; D: TRBD2; J: TRBJ2-3; CDR3: ASSMTSADTDTQY
V: TRBV3-1; D: -; J: TRBJ1-2; CDR3: ASSQGGGFNYGYT
V: TRBV20-1; D: TRBD1; J: TRBJ1-1; CDR3: SARKTGGAVSTEAF
V: TRBV7-9; D: -; J: TRBJ1-5; CDR3: ASSGDGNQPQH
V: TRBV7-9; D: -; J: TRBJ2-3; CDR3: ASSSTGDTQY
V: TRBV7-9; D: -; J: TRBJ2-1; CDR3: ASSFDYNEQF
V: TRBV4-3; D: -; J: TRBJ2-2; CDR3: ASSQDAGGSTGELF
V: TRBV15; D: -; J: TRBJ2-3; CDR3: ATSSNIGRGDTQY
V: TRBV6-5; D: TRBD2; J: TRBJ2-7; CDR3: ASSHSNPREGYEQY
V: TRBV27; D: -; J: TRBJ2-5; CDR3: ASSLSRAETQY
V: TRBV20-1; D: -; J: TRBJ1-3; CDR3: SAAGFNSGNTIY
V: TRBV6-5; D: -; J: TRBJ2-7; CDR3: ASSYEAGPSEQY
V: TRBV7-9; D: -; J: TRBJ2-1; CDR3: ASSFNRDNEQF